This T cell receptor (beta chain) was captured in a study of T cells in Graves' hyperthyroidism and ophthalmopathy. Amplified regions were TCR beta CDR3 sequences from RNA transcripts. During a first-round RT-PCR of the TCR CDR3, the HTBI primer set was used. TCRdb re-derived calls from the multiplex PCR reads in MiXCR, one entry per CDR3 protein. This sample yields 550,000 to 800,000 distinct CDR3 sequences, of which roughly 17% are seen a single time; around 7.7% belongs to the top ten. The V segment lost 3 bases and the J segment 0 bases; nucleotides outside the gene matches: 9. This CDR3 region has 18 residues. Germline CDR1 reads KGHDR; CDR2 reads SFDVKD. This clonotype showed up many times.

Sequencing was carried out using blood. This TCR was sampled from a man between 18 and 35 years old with Graves' hyperthyroidism. The V call is TRBV24-1, the J call TRBJ2-2; 7 nucleotides line up with TRBD2. The CDR3: CATSDLQWGGTNTGELFF. As DNA, the CDR3 is TGTGCCACCAGTGATCTTCAGTGGGGGGGTACGAACACCGGGGAGCTGTTTTTT.